This T cell receptor beta chain is drawn from a study of blood T cell repertoires in COVID-19. In terms of age and location, participants ranged from roughly 18 to 90 years and lived in about two dozen US areas. Participant-reported clinical history was the basis for cohort assignment. As regards this clone: One junction end does not reproduce the germline sequence, and a read error may be involved.

The CDR3 totals 12 residues. CDR1 is SGHDT and CDR2 is YYEEEE in the germline V gene. Method: immunoSEQ multiplex PCR; TCRdb's copy keeps in-frame clones and lacks some. The data contain under 150,000 clones, approximately 81% of them seen just once; the ten biggest clones take up about 5.5%. The clonotype originates from a man in his forties or fifties with acute COVID-19. The chain is built from TRBV5-6 and TRBJ2-3; D perhaps matches TRBD1 (6 bases). Specimen: PBMCs or T cells enriched from blood (not recorded which). The CDR3 nucleotides read TGTGCCAGCACCTTGGGGGCGACTACGCAGTATTTT. Its protein product is CASTLGATTQYF.